The present T cell receptor beta chain was sequenced within a study of T cell responses to AZD1222 COVID-19 vaccine (dated by TCRdb to about 2021). Regarding the complete study: TCR sequencing was performed for 233 trial participants, of whom about 200 were given two doses of AZD1222 and some 25 were given two doses of MenACWY control vaccine. Trial participants were enrolled by age into subgroups of 18-55, 56-69 and 70-plus years, and roughly 150, 30 and 60 TCR-sequenced participants, respectively, were included in these subgroups. Overall results and qualifications from the work: Epitopes outside the regions mutated in the B.1.351 and B.1.1.7 variants were reportedly recognized by nearly half of the unique spike-specific TCRs. Because no samples from the day 14 peak response were available, repertoires could be characterized only after the peak T cell response. In the small 56-69-year group, the increase in depth fell short of significance, most likely because of low power. Participants were mostly white British and included more females than males, and it was suggested by the authors that clonal diversity may have been underestimated. Only a handful of AZD1222 recipients were SARS-CoV-2 seropositive at baseline, limiting conclusions about previously exposed vaccinees. After two AZD1222 doses, both the breadth and the depth of spike-specific TCRs were significantly higher than at day 0 and than in MenACWY recipients. CD4 TCRs associated with the vaccine covered the entire spike protein, and the dominant responses were in regions 160-218 and 743-854.

The sample's time point, from its label and the paper: about 28 days (+/-7) after the second vaccine dose. AZD1222 recipients whose second dose came at about 4 weeks and those whose second dose came at about 12 weeks were combined into one group, since spike-specific TCR depth and breadth did not differ between the two schedules. The vaccinee samples were drawn from two UK trials, COV001 and COV002, one of which was a single-blind randomized controlled phase 2/3 trial testing AZD1222 (ChAdOx1 nCoV-19) in healthy adults. For TCRbeta chain sequencing, PBMC samples from trial participants were taken at day 0 and at day 28 after the second dose. The CDR3 regions of human TCRbeta chains were subjected to immunosequencing. As for the authors' bioinformatics: Repertoire TCRs were checked for matches against a reference library of SARS-CoV-2-specific TCRs that had been generated using the MIRA antigen-specificity platform. Breadth meant the fraction of unique TCRs that were SARS-CoV-2-associated, whereas depth meant the fraction of total T cells that were SARS-CoV-2-associated. Each spike-specific TCR was assigned to its reactive spike region and to a CD4 or CD8 class using the MIRA data. Log10-transformed breadth and depth values were compared by one-way ANOVA with Sidak's multiple comparisons tests. This immuneACCESS table, as held by TCRdb, lists in-frame sequences with V and J called but not all clones. Of the missing ones, under half trace to an unresolved V gene in checked studies; the others have no known cause. Clonal size and the V and J genes are those of that table, whereas D and trimming came from the DNA. Counted in this sample were over 90,000 clones; more than 85% of them appeared once. In total, the top ten clones hold 3.1% of the sample.

On this clone: Its specific antigen is unknown. No base quality values were provided; no much bigger clone lies one nucleotide off.

From cysteine to phenylalanine, the CDR3 is 13 amino acids long. The read is trimmed to its CDR3 DNA, 39 bases read in frame from base 1. V and J are truncated by 6 bases and 4 bases respectively, leaving an intervening sequence of 12 bases. Looking up the germline V gene yields CDR1 MNHEY and CDR2 SVGAGI. The chain joins TRBV6-5 to TRBJ1-1; the D gene is not confidently resolved. The sequence was obtained from an adult who received the AZD1222 COVID-19 vaccine. Sequencing was performed on peripheral blood, taken 28 days after the second AZD1222 dose. The DNA reads TGTGCCAGCAGCGACGTGGTCAGCACTGAAGCTTTCTTT. Its coded protein is CASSDVVSTEAFF.